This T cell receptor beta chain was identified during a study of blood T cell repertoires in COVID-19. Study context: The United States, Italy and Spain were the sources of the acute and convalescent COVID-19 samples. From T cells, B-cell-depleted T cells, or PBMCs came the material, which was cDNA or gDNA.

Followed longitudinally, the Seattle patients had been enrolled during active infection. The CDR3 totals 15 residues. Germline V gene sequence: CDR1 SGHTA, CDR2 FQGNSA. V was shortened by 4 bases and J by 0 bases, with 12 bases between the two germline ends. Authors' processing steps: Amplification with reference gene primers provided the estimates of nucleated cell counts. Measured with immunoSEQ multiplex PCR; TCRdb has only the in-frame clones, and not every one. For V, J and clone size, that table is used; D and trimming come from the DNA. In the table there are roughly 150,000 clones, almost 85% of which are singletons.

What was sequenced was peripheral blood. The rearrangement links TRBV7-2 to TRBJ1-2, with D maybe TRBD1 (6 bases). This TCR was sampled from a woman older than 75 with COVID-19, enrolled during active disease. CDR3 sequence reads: CASSYGTGTNYGYTF. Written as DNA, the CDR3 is TGTGCCAGCAGCTATGGTACAGGGACTAACTATGGCTACACCTTC.